Listed below are T cell receptor beta chains from one sample, sequenced in a study of blood T cell repertoires in COVID-19. Clones were sequenced by immunoSEQ multiplex PCR, and TCRdb holds only the in-frame ones, with some missing. The sample consists of approximately 240,000 clones, 83% of them appearing once. Sequencing was performed on peripheral blood. These receptors were collected from a human donor in a cohort sampled during active COVID-19. Each CDR3 is given with its conserved first and last residue. A D gene is named only where the DNA matches it firmly. Clone size appears in some rows only: once, few, many, or a class for an expanded clone.

V gene	J gene	D gene	clone size	CDR3 DNA	CDR3 protein
TRBV7-6	TRBJ1-1	.	few	TGTGCCAGCAGCCCTGGACAGCTGAACACTGAAGCTTTCTTT	CASSPGQLNTEAFF
TRBV7-2	TRBJ2-1	.	.	TGTGCCAGCAGCTACCTTGGACAGTCGCTCTACAATGAGCAGTTCTTC	CASSYLGQSLYNEQFF
TRBV23-1	TRBJ1-2	TRBD1	.	TGCGCCAGCAGTCAGGAACCGGACAGGAAAAACTATGGCTACACCTTC	CASSQEPDRKNYGYTF
TRBV29-1	TRBJ1-3	TRBD1	once	TGCAGCGTTGGACAGGGGGCAAACACCATATATTTT	CSVGQGANTIYF
TRBV6-5	TRBJ2-1	.	.	TGTGCCAGCAGCGCGGGTTCGGGCTCGGGCAGGGAGCAGTTCTTC	CASSAGSGSGREQFF
TRBV5-5	TRBJ1-1	TRBD1	few	TGTGCCAGCAGCTTAAGGCCCTTGGACAGGGGATACTTGAACACTGAAGCTTTCTTT	CASSLRPLDRGYLNTEAFF
TRBV3-1/TRBV3-2	TRBJ2-5	TRBD2	.	TGTGCCAGCAACCCCCGCGGCGGGGGAGGAGAGACCCAGTACTTC	CASNPRGGGGETQYF
TRBV29-1	TRBJ2-1	TRBD2	.	TGCAGCGTTACATGGGATGGGACTAGCGGGAGTCCCTACAATGAGCAGTTCTTC	CSVTWDGTSGSPYNEQFF
TRBV18	TRBJ2-3	TRBD1	.	TGTGCCAGCTCACGGCAGGGGGTAACAGATACGCAGTATTTT	CASSRQGVTDTQYF
TRBV7-8	TRBJ1-5	TRBD1	.	TGTGCCAGCAAACGGGACAGGGAAAAGCCCCAGCATTTT	CASKRDREKPQHF
TRBV10-3	TRBJ2-1	.	once	TGTGCCATCAGTGAGAACAGCAATGAGCAGTTCTTC	CAISENSNEQFF
TRBV11-2	TRBJ2-5	TRBD1	.	TGTGCCAGCAGCGCGCTGACAGGGTTCCAAGAGACCCAGTACTTC	CASSALTGFQETQYF
TRBV5-1	TRBJ2-3	.	.	TGCGCCAGCAGCTTTCTGGGGGCAGGCACAGATACGCAGTATTTT	CASSFLGAGTDTQYF
TRBV6-2/TRBV6-3	TRBJ1-2	.	.	TGTGCCAGCAGTTACGGCACAGGGTGGCACTATGGCTACACCTTC	CASSYGTGWHYGYTF
TRBV6-5	TRBJ2-7	TRBD2	.	TGTGCCAGCACTCGAGGGCGGGGGTACGAGCAGTACTTC	CASTRGRGYEQYF
TRBV6-5	TRBJ1-5	.	.	TGTGCCAGCTGGGGGGGTGGCAATCAGCCCCAGCATTTT	CASWGGGNQPQHF
TRBV19	TRBJ2-4	TRBD2	.	TGTGCCAGTAGTCCCCGGGGAGGGAGGGACATTCAGTACTTC	CASSPRGGRDIQYF
TRBV27	TRBJ1-1	.	.	TGTGCCAGCAGTTTAAGAGGGAGGGACACTGAAGCTTTCTTT	CASSLRGRDTEAFF
TRBV6-6	TRBJ2-5	.	once	TGTGCCAGCAGGGATGGGGGGAATCAAGAGACCCAGTACTTC	CASRDGGNQETQYF
TRBV4-2	TRBJ1-1	.	.	TGTGCCAGCAGCCAAGCCGGACAGAGGAACACTGAAGCTTTCTTT	CASSQAGQRNTEAFF
TRBV29-1	TRBJ2-3	TRBD2	.	TGCAGCGTTGAAAGGGGCGGGAGGAACACAGATACGCAGTATTTT	CSVERGGRNTDTQYF
TRBV7-9	TRBJ1-1	.	.	TGTGCCAGCAGCTCGATTCGGGGGACCACTGAAGCTTTCTTT	CASSSIRGTTEAFF
TRBV6-1	TRBJ1-2	TRBD1	.	TGTGCCAGCAGTGATCGACAGGGAAGGGGCTACACCTTC	CASSDRQGRGYTF
TRBV5-3	TRBJ1-6	TRBD1	.	TGTGCCAGAAGCTTGGAAGTACAGGGGGGCAATTCACCCCTCCACTTT	CARSLEVQGGNSPLHF
TRBV14	TRBJ2-7	.	.	TGTGCCAGCAGCCAAGGGCCCCTTCGGGCCTACGAGCAGTACTTC	CASSQGPLRAYEQYF
TRBV3-1/TRBV3-2	TRBJ2-5	TRBD2	once	TGTGCCAGCAGCCAATACCTAGCGGGAGGCGGGGAGACCCAGTACTTC	CASSQYLAGGGETQYF
TRBV19	TRBJ1-5	.	few	TGTGCCAGTTGTTATGGGGCAGGGCAGCCCCAGCATTTT	CASCYGAGQPQHF
TRBV3-1/TRBV3-2	TRBJ1-3	TRBD1	.	TGTGCCAGCAGCCGGGACAGCTCGTTTGGAAACACCATATATTTT	CASSRDSSFGNTIYF
TRBV18	TRBJ2-2	.	few	TGTGCCAGCTCCCGTGTCGGGGAGCTGTTTTTT	CASSRVGELFF
TRBV15	TRBJ2-1	TRBD2	.	TGTGCCACCAGTCGGGATCGGGGGGGCTACAATGAGCAGTTCTTC	CATSRDRGGYNEQFF
TRBV6-5	TRBJ2-5	.	few	TGTGCCAGCACCTACAGGGAGTCGGGGGAGACCCAGTACTTC	CASTYRESGETQYF
TRBV7-2	TRBJ1-6	.	.	TGTGCCAGCAGCTTAAATACAGGACTACTGAATTCACCCCTCCACTTT	CASSLNTGLLNSPLHF
TRBV11-3	TRBJ2-7	TRBD1	few	TGTGCCAGCAGCGTCGACAGGGACTACGAGCAGTACTTC	CASSVDRDYEQYF
TRBV7-2	TRBJ2-7	.	.	TGTGCCAGCAGCTTAAGGCAGGGGATAGGCGAGCAGTACTTC	CASSLRQGIGEQYF
TRBV15	TRBJ1-1	TRBD1	.	TGTGCCACCAGCAGAGAGACAGGGAGGACTGAAGCTTTCTTT	CATSRETGRTEAFF
TRBV7-9	TRBJ2-1	TRBD2	.	TGTGCCAGCAGCGGACTAGCGAACTCCTACAATGAGCAGTTCTTC	CASSGLANSYNEQFF
TRBV5-6	TRBJ1-1	.	.	TGTGCCAGCAGCTTAGGAGACACTGAAGCTTTCTTT	CASSLGDTEAFF
TRBV27	TRBJ2-7	TRBD1	many	TGTGCCAGCAGTCGTAAGGGACAGGGCTGGTACGAGCAGTACTTC	CASSRKGQGWYEQYF
TRBV6-6	TRBJ2-2	TRBD1	.	TGTGCCAGCAGTCCCAGGACAGGCCAGCGAGAGCTGTTTTTT	CASSPRTGQRELFF
TRBV9	TRBJ2-7	TRBD1	.	TGTGCCAGCAGCTCCAATTCAGGGGGCGCCCGGTACGAGCAGTACTTC	CASSSNSGGARYEQYF
TRBV5-1	TRBJ2-3	TRBD2	.	TGCGCCAGCAGCTGGAGGGGACTAGCAATAGATACGCAGTATTTT	CASSWRGLAIDTQYF
TRBV19	TRBJ1-2	TRBD1	.	TGTGCCTCCCTAAAAGGCGGACAGGGGGCCGGGGGCCGTGGCTACACCTTC	CASLKGGQGAGGRGYTF
TRBV11-1	TRBJ2-5	TRBD2	once	TGTGCCAGCAGCCTAACTAGCGGGGCTGAAGAGACCCAGTACTTC	CASSLTSGAEETQYF
TRBV10-1	TRBJ2-1	.	.	TGCGCCAGCAGTGATACGAGGGGGGTGCAGGGGGAGTTCTTC	CASSDTRGVQGEFF
TRBV25-1	TRBJ2-1	TRBD1	.	TGTGCCAGCAGTAACCGGGACAGGGTGAATGAGCAGTTCTTC	CASSNRDRVNEQFF